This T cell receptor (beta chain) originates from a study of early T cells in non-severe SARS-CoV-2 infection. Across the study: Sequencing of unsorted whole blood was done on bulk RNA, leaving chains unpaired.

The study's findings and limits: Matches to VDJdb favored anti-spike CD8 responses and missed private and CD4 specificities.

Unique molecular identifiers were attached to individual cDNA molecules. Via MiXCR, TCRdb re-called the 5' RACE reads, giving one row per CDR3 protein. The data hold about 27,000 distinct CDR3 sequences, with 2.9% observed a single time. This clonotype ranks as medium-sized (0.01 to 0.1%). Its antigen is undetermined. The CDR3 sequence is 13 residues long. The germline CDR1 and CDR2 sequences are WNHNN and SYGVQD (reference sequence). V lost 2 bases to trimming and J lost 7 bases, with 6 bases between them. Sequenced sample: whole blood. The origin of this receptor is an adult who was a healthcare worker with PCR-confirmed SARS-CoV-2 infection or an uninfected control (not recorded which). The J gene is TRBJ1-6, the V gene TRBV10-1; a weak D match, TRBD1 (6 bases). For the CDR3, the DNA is TGCGCCAGCAGTGAGGACAGGAATTCACCCCTCCACTTT. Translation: CASSEDRNSPLHF.